A single sample is the source of the 23 T cell receptor beta chains below, sequenced in a study of graft-versus-host responses after intestinal transplantation. Sequenced by immunoSEQ multiplex PCR; TCRdb stores in-frame clones only, minus some. The data show 80,000 to 100,000 clones, 91% seen once. No antigen is known for these receptors. Here the sequenced sample was unstimulated CD4+ T cells sorted from spleen or lymph node cells, taken before transplant. Every receptor here comes from a human donor who was the organ donor for an intestinal transplant.

This sequence joins TRBV7-9 and TRBJ2-1; TRBD1 is a possible D gene (6 bases). Trimming left V 5 bases short and J 8 bases short, with 16 bases between. Germline assignment: CDR1 SEHNR and CDR2 FQNEAQ (reference sequence). The CDR3 sequence is 14 residues long. CDR3 DNA sequence: TGTGCCAGCAGCCCTGGACAGTATTCAGATGAGCAGTTCTTC. It is translated as CASSPGQYSDEQFF.

This clone was seen just once. This sequence joins TRBV12-2 and TRBJ1-5. TRBV12-2 is tagged as a pseudogene. The CDR3 length is 14 residues. The DNA of the CDR3 is TGTGCAAGTCGCTCCGGGGGGTTTTATCAGCCCCAGCATTTT. This encodes CASRSGGFYQPQHF.

This clone appeared a single time. The rearrangement links TRBV11-2 to TRBJ2-1, with D maybe TRBD2 (6 bases). V lost 5 bases and J lost 5, with 16 bases in between. Germline V lookup: CDR1 SGHAT, CDR2 FQNNGV. This CDR3 spans 15 amino acids. DNA for the CDR3: TGTGCCAGCAGCGTTTTGGGCGGGGTCAACAATGAGCAGTTCTTC. Its translation: CASSVLGGVNNEQFF.

In its sample, this clone was seen a few times. This chain joins TRBV2 and TRBJ1-2; the match to TRBD1 covers 7 bases. J was trimmed by 8 bases and V by 4 bases; bases with no gene match: 4. There are 12 residues in the CDR3. Germline CDR1 and CDR2: SNHLY and FYNNEI. Written as DNA, the CDR3 is TGTGCCAGCAGTGCAGGGGGTGTAGGCTACACCTTC. Its translation: CASSAGGVGYTF.

CDR3 sequence (DNA): TGTGCCAGCAGCACAACCGGACAGGGTGAAGCTTTCTTT. Translating gives CASSTTGQGEAFF. The chain recombines TRBV11-1 with TRBJ1-1, with 8 nucleotides matching TRBD1. Per germline, CDR1 SGHAT and CDR2 FQDESV (reference sequence). The CDR3 runs 13 residues. V was pared by 5 bases and J by 7 bases, with 6 bases of the junction left unmatched.

In this sample, this clone turned up once. The chain recombines TRBV18 with TRBJ2-3; 8 bases match TRBD1. V shed 0 bases, J shed 3 bases, and the junction held 5 bases outside the gene matches. CDR1 and CDR2 from the germline V gene are KGHSH and LQKENI. The CDR3 has 16 amino acids. The CDR3 loop reads CASSPPVQGGTDTQYF. For the CDR3, the DNA is TGTGCCAGCTCACCACCGGTACAGGGGGGTACAGATACGCAGTATTTT.

V gene TRBV29-1 combines with J gene TRBJ2-5; 7 bases align to TRBD2. The CDR3 runs 14 residues. The V and J ends lost 7 bases and 5 bases, in that order; junction bases with no gene match: 13. Germline V CDR1 and CDR2: SQVTM, ANQGSEA. For the CDR3, the DNA is TGCAGCGGTTGGGGAGGGTCCAGAGGTGAGACCCAGTACTTC. Translated, it gives CSGWGGSRGETQYF.

A few counts support this clone. V and J are TRBV9 and TRBJ2-7; D remains unclear. V was pared by 4 bases and J by 3 bases, with 17 bases between. The CDR3 consists of 15 residues. The germline V gene encodes CDR1 SGDLS and CDR2 YYNGEE. In DNA form, the CDR3 reads TGTGCCAGCAGCCCAGAAGGCAGGAACGGCTACGAGCAGTACTTC. Amino acids: CASSPEGRNGYEQYF.

The chain combines TRBV7-2 with TRBJ2-7; possible D gene TRBD1, 5 bases. Germline CDR1 SGHTA, CDR2 FQGNSA. Trimming took 1 base from V and 7 from J, leaving 14 bases between them. This CDR3 spans 14 amino acids. This chain's CDR3 is CASSLGPGIGEQYF. The CDR3 DNA reads TGTGCCAGCAGCTTAGGCCCAGGGATCGGGGAGCAGTACTTC.

V is TRBV5-1 and J is TRBJ1-2; possible D gene TRBD1, 6 bases. The CDR3 length is 13 residues. Trimming took 4 bases from V and 8 from J, leaving 15 bases between them. The germline gives CDR1 SGHRS, CDR2 YFSETQ. The CDR3 DNA reads TGCGCCAGCAGCCCTGACAGGACTCCGGGCTACACCTTC. Amino acids: CASSPDRTPGYTF.

The chain couples TRBV4-3 to TRBJ1-6; 10 bases are shared with TRBD1. The J segment lost 14 bases and the V segment lost 0 bases, leaving 7 bases of the junction unmatched. The CDR3 extends over 15 amino acids. Germline lookup yields CDR1 LGHNA and CDR2 YSLEER. CDR3 protein: CASSQDQTGGPTLHF. The CDR3 coding sequence is TGCGCCAGCAGCCAAGACCAGACAGGGGGCCCCACCCTCCACTTT.

The V and J genes are TRBV15 and TRBJ1-2, with D hard to call. V was clipped by 2 bases and J by 4 bases, with 11 bases between them. The CDR3 runs to 14 residues. Germline values: CDR1 LNHNV, CDR2 YYDKDF (reference sequence). This CDR3 is CATSRPQATYGYTF. The CDR3 DNA follows: TGTGCCACCAGCAGACCGCAGGCCACCTATGGCTACACCTTC.

The CDR3 is CASSQDLEKETQYF. The DNA of the CDR3 is TGCGCCAGCAGCCAAGATCTCGAGAAAGAGACCCAGTACTTC. The gene calls are TRBV4-3 and TRBJ2-5; D remains ambiguous. The V gene lost 0 bases and the J gene lost 3 bases, with 8 bases spanning the gap. The V gene's germline CDR1 is LGHNA and CDR2 YSLEER. The CDR3 has 14 amino acids.

In its sample, this clone was seen a few times. DNA of the CDR3: TGTGCCAGCGGTCTTCAGGCTGAAGCTTTCTTT. Residues: CASGLQAEAFF. The chain combines TRBV6-6 with TRBJ1-1, with D unresolved. Germline V gives CDR1 MNHNY, CDR2 SVGAGI (reference sequence). The CDR3 consists of 11 residues. V lost 8 bases and J lost 6, with 10 bases in between.

This sequence joins TRBV9 and TRBJ1-2; D is unresolved. V lost 0 bases, J lost 0 bases, and 3 bases lay in between. In germline, CDR1 is SGDLS, CDR2 YYNGEE. This CDR3 has 13 amino acids. The CDR3 reads CASSVDTNYGYTF. Here the CDR3 DNA reads TGTGCCAGCAGCGTAGACACTAACTATGGCTACACCTTC.

The chain combines TRBV6-5 with TRBJ1-2; D possibly corresponds to TRBD1 (5 bases). The CDR3 is 14 residues long. Germline V lookup: CDR1 MNHEY, CDR2 SVGAGI. V was trimmed by 0 bases and J by 5 bases, leaving 10 bases between them. CDR3 nucleotide sequence: TGTGCCAGCAGTTACTCGGACACCTCATATGGCTACACCTTC. Protein product: CASSYSDTSYGYTF.

The DNA for the CDR3 is TGTGCCAGCAGCATGAGCGGGCCCGCGGATACGCAGTATTTT. Its protein is CASSMSGPADTQYF. The chain is built from TRBV7-8 and TRBJ2-3; a possible D gene is TRBD2 (6 bases). Germline V gene data show CDR1 as SGHVS and CDR2 as FQNEAQ. Trimming stripped 5 bases from V and 6 bases from J, with 15 bases between. CDR3 length equals 14 residues.

The chain couples TRBV6-1 to TRBJ2-5; D not certain. CDR1 is MNHNS, CDR2 SASEGT, per germline. This CDR3 is 15 amino acids long. V was clipped by 7 bases and J by 5 bases, with 20 bases between them. The CDR3 protein is CASTTARLSRETQYF. CDR3 DNA: TGTGCCAGCACTACGGCGAGACTCTCTCGGGAGACCCAGTACTTC.

The DNA for the CDR3 is TGTGCCAGCAGCGTAGCGGCTAGCGGGGGGGCCACCGGGGAGCTGTTTTTT. This translates into CASSVAASGGATGELFF. The genes are TRBV9 and TRBJ2-2; 12 positions agree with TRBD2. Germline V gene data show CDR1 as SGDLS and CDR2 as YYNGEE. Trimming took 0 bases from V and 4 from J; bases not matched to a gene: 4. The CDR3 loop spans 17 amino acids. Full variable domain (outside the CDR3, taken from reference TRBV9 and TRBJ2-2): DSGVTQTPKHLITATGQRVTLRCSPRSGDLSVYWYQQSLDQGLQFLIQYYNGEERAKGNILERFSAQQFPDLHSELNLSSLELGDSALYFCASSVAASGGATGELFFGEGSRLTVL.

The chain links TRBV27 to TRBJ1-4; TRBD1 agrees at 8 bases. Trimming removed 5 bases from V and 0 bases from J; junction bases left unmatched: 11. CDR1 and CDR2 (germline): MNHEY, SMNVEV (reference sequence). This CDR3 contains 18 residues. CDR3 bases: TGTGCCAGCAGTCCCGTCGACAGGGGAGGGGCAACTAATGAAAAACTGTTTTTT. Encoded protein: CASSPVDRGGATNEKLFF.

V gene TRBV4-1 combines with J gene TRBJ2-5; D is possibly TRBD1 (5 bases). V gave up 1 base and J gave up 9 bases, with 15 bases separating them. The CDR3 runs 14 residues. In germline, CDR1 is MGHRA, CDR2 YSYEKL. The CDR3 reads CASSQAGGPRAQYF. Here the CDR3 DNA reads TGCGCCAGCAGCCAAGCGGGCGGCCCCAGGGCCCAGTACTTC.

Regarding this clone: Other DNA sequences within the sample encode an identical CDR3. The V gene is TRBV6-1, the J gene TRBJ1-6, with 7 nucleotides matching TRBD1. The CDR3 is made up of 14 amino acids. The V gene's germline CDR1 is MNHNS and CDR2 SASEGT. V shed 11 bases and J 13 bases; nucleotides not matched to a gene: 17. The CDR3 region is CAAATVQGRSPLHF. CDR3 nucleotides: TGTGCCGCCGCGACGGTACAGGGGAGGTCGCCCCTCCACTTT.

The chain links TRBV19 to TRBJ1-6; D is ambiguous. Per germline, CDR1 LNHDA and CDR2 SQIVND (reference sequence). The CDR3 consists of 14 residues. Trimming stripped 4 bases from V and 7 bases from J, with 11 bases between. CDR3 nucleotide sequence: TGTGCCAGTAGTAAAGACCGGGTAAATTCACCCCTCCACTTT. Its translation is CASSKDRVNSPLHF.